This is a list of T cell receptor beta chains from one sample in a study of blood T cell repertoires in COVID-19. Some clones are missing from TCRdb's copy, which holds only in-frame ones; the method was immunoSEQ multiplex PCR. The table records under 250,000 clones, 80% of them present only once. The sample was peripheral blood. The receptors here all came from a woman aged 70 to 79 with acute or convalescent COVID-19. Each CDR3 is given with its conserved first and last residue. Each record gives: D gene, V gene, clone size, J gene, CDR3 DNA, CDR3 protein. D genes are given only for firm matches. The size entry is marked missing in some rows and otherwise reads once, few, many or a size class.

>.|TRBV4-1|.|TRBJ2-3
TGCGCCAGCAGCCAAGGCTCCGGCGGGGGCACAGATACGCAGTATTTT
CASSQGSGGGTDTQYF
>.|TRBV5-1|.|TRBJ2-5
TGCGCCAGCAGCTTGGTGGGGGGTCAAGAGACCCAGTACTTC
CASSLVGGQETQYF
>TRBD2|TRBV2|.|TRBJ2-5
TGTGCCAGCAGTACTAGCGGGGGGGCCAGGGAGACCCAGTACTTC
CASSTSGGARETQYF
>TRBD1|TRBV13|.|TRBJ1-5
TGTGCCAGCAGCTTAGGAGGCACAGGGGATCAGCCCCAGCATTTT
CASSLGGTGDQPQHF
>TRBD1|TRBV27|.|TRBJ2-7
TGTGCCAGCAGACCGTCCGGGACAGGACCTTACGAGCAGTACTTC
CASRPSGTGPYEQYF
>TRBD2|TRBV5-1|few|TRBJ2-1
TGCGCCAGCAGCTTGGAGGCTAGCGGGGGGGCTGGGCAGTTCTTC
CASSLEASGGAGQFF
>TRBD2|TRBV13|.|TRBJ2-1
TGTGCCAGCAGCTTCGCGATAGCGGGGGGAGTAGATGAGCAGTTCTTC
CASSFAIAGGVDEQFF
>.|TRBV2|.|TRBJ1-2
TGTGCCAGCAGTGTCAGACCGGAGTTGTATGGCTACACCTTC
CASSVRPELYGYTF
>TRBD2|TRBV9|.|TRBJ2-3
TGTGCCAGCAGCGTAGGCTTAGGTAGCGGGGGGGTAGATACGCAGTATTTT
CASSVGLGSGGVDTQYF
>.|TRBV19|.|TRBJ1-3
TGTGCCAGTATCATGACAGGCTCTGGAAACACCATATATTTT
CASIMTGSGNTIYF
>TRBD2|TRBV7-2|once|TRBJ2-5
TGTGCCAGCAGCACCCTAGCGGGGAAGGGGGAGACCCAGTACTTC
CASSTLAGKGETQYF
>.|TRBV27|few|TRBJ2-7
TGTGCCAGCAGTTCACCGGGGGGCGCGACTAGCAGAGGCGAGCAGTACTTC
CASSSPGGATSRGEQYF
>.|TRBV7-9|.|TRBJ1-2
TGTGCCAGCAGCTTAGATGAGGGCGGGGCGTCTCGGGGCTACACCTTC
CASSLDEGGASRGYTF
>.|TRBV7-8|.|TRBJ1-5
TGTGCCAGCAGCTTTTCAGGGGGCAATCAGCCCCAGCATTTT
CASSFSGGNQPQHF
>.|TRBV2|once|TRBJ2-3
TGTGCCAGCAGTGAATCGGGACTCACCGGAGATACGCAGTATTTT
CASSESGLTGDTQYF
>TRBD2|TRBV4-3|.|TRBJ2-5
TGCGCCAGCAGTCCGGGACTAGCGGCCCCTCAAAGAGAGACCCAGTACTTC
CASSPGLAAPQRETQYF
>.|TRBV7-9|few|TRBJ2-7
TGTGCCAGCAGCTTAGTGGGGTCCCGAGGGCTCTACGAGCAGTACTTC
CASSLVGSRGLYEQYF
>.|TRBV5-1|.|TRBJ2-1
TGCGCCAGCAGCTTGGTTCCGGGACAACACAATGAGCAGTTCTTC
CASSLVPGQHNEQFF
>TRBD2|TRBV6-2/TRBV6-3|.|TRBJ2-2
TGTGCCAGCAGTTCTACTAGCGCCGGGGAGCTGTTTTTT
CASSSTSAGELFF
>.|TRBV11-2|few|TRBJ1-1
TGTGCCAGCAGCTTAGAATGGGGCGCTGAAGCTTTCTTT
CASSLEWGAEAFF